This TCR beta chain was recorded in a study of shared clonotypes between healthy human individuals (dated by TCRdb to 2018 to 2021). Turning to the overall study: A couple of women and a few men aged 18 to 49 years were included in the cohort. To estimate repertoire size and how much clonotypes are shared between individuals, the study performed deep sequencing of blood TCR repertoires from a handful of healthy adults. Leukapheresis yielded between about 0.8 and 8.9 billion PBMCs per donor. To increase sequencing depth and limit assay-specific biases, different laboratories used diverse techniques to prepare libraries and sequence TCR repertoires. Per donor, three plates each were used for CD4 naive and CD4 memory, two for CD8 naive, and one for CD8 memory.

About this clone itself: Its antigen remains undetermined. No base quality values were provided; no much bigger clone lies one nucleotide off.

Using the deep immunoSEQ assay, multiplex PCR amplified TCR CDR3 regions from genomic DNA. Genomic DNA extracted from each cell subset was distributed evenly over all wells of several immunoSEQ 96-well plates, and each plate served as one replicate. For sorted subsets, about 0.2 ug genomic DNA, equal to 30,000 to 35,000 T cell genomes, was loaded into each replicate PCR. The purified libraries were quantified using a Qubit 3.0 fluorometer, sized with a Bioanalyzer 2100, and then quantified again using the KAPA Library Quantification kit. Each immunoSEQ 96-well plate was sequenced on its own single-read 150-cycle Illumina NextSeq 550 flow cell. In the authors' own workflow: Because only junctional sequences without quality scores were contained in the immunoSEQ output, filtering matching that applied to full-length reads could not be performed. Sequences were annotated with PyIR, a Python wrapper for IgBLAST v1.9, using IMGT germline references to assign V/J genes and CDR3. Any read was removed if the V/J assignment was weak (E-value above 1e-6), the CDR3 was missing, or the read contained stop codons, out-of-frame junctions, or ambiguous translated residues. V3J clonotypes were defined as sequences sharing the same inferred V gene, J gene, and CDR3 amino acid sequence. Percentage overlap between repertoires was calculated by dividing the number of shared unique clonotypes by the size of the smaller repertoire. Repertoire richness was assessed with RTK rarefaction, the Chao1 estimator, and Recon v2.1 estimates of unobserved clonotypes. OLGA was used to compute generation probabilities for all TCRbeta clonotypes that the gDNA method yielded from a handful of donors. TCRdb took over this immuneACCESS table, retaining in-frame rearrangements with V and J assigned. Such tables are incomplete; in checked studies, under half of the missing clones stem from an unresolved V gene, and the remainder is unexplained. Clone size and V and J calls were adopted from that table, with D and trimming inferred from the DNA. The sample table records roughly 2.6 million clones; more than 90% of these occur just once. The ten largest clones capture over 0.12% of the sample.

Its CDR3 holds 14 amino acids, cysteine through phenylalanine. Here the CDR3 DNA is all that survives: 42 bases in frame from base 1. Relative to germline, V is 0 bases shorter and J is 4 bases shorter, with 10 bases between their ends. CDR1 and CDR2, looked up from the germline V gene, are SGDLS and YYNGEE. The donors were healthy, HIV-negative adults who had no recently reported acute infections or vaccinations. Every donor was a Caucasian adult residing in Nashville, Tennessee, USA. CD4+ T cells were enriched through magnetic negative selection, after which naive cells were positively selected on CD45RA and the remaining negative fraction served as the memory subset. Blood was obtained by leukapheresis, after which PBMCs were separated by Ficoll-Histopaque density gradient centrifugation and cryopreserved in liquid nitrogen vapor phase. Purity and quantity of every magnetically sorted T cell population were checked by analytical flow cytometry. Each sorted fraction had its genomic DNA isolated and then quantified by UV absorbance on a Nanodrop 2000c.

The investigation overall reported the following: Compared with non-shared clonotypes, the clonotypes found in all four sorted-subset donors had higher generation probabilities. Incomplete sequencing was indicated by rarefaction of sorted-subset datasets, despite the large sequencing depth. The genetic and exposure-history diversity represented was limited by the small number of donors. Based on pairwise subsampling, the degree of clonotype sharing among donors was expected to be affected by sequencing depth. Estimated clonotype richness was generally larger for naive than for memory subsets. Across four donors, around 5.4% of naive CD4, 3% to 3.5% of naive CD8, approximately 2.5% of memory CD4, and approximately 0.4% of memory CD8 clonotypes were shared. Sampling was restricted to blood, and TCR repertoires in tissue are likely to differ from TCR repertoires in blood.

The receptor chain draws on TRBV9 and TRBJ2-5, with the D gene not clear enough to name. This TCR came from a man aged 18 to 29 in good health. The sequencing sample was made of naive CD4+ T cells sorted from blood. According to the study, the label for this sample's cell subset or site signals: CD45RA+ positively selected. In nucleotides, the sequence is TGTGCCAGCAGCGTAGCTACGCAGAGAGAGACCCAGTACTTC. Translated, it reads CASSVATQRETQYF.